The subject of this entry is one T cell receptor beta chain. In the authors' methods: Estimation of nucleated cell counts was performed using reference gene primer amplification. Sequencing used immunoSEQ multiplex PCR; TCRdb keeps in-frame clones, though not all of them. Clone size and V and J calls were adopted from that table, with D and trimming inferred from the DNA. The sample has tens of thousands of clones, 84% seen once. This sample was included in a study of blood T cell repertoires in COVID-19. CDR1 is MGHRA, CDR2 YSYEKL, per germline. J lost 8 bases, V lost 1 base, and 16 bases had no gene match. The CDR3 runs 18 residues.

The chain is built from TRBV4-1 and TRBJ1-4; 7 bases are shared with TRBD1. This clonotype was obtained from a human donor in a cohort sampled during active COVID-19. Sequences were obtained from peripheral blood. The CDR3 sequence is CASSQGGGKGGAWEKLFF. CDR3 DNA sequence: TGCGCCAGCAGCCAAGGAGGAGGAAAAGGGGGCGCATGGGAAAAACTGTTTTTT.